A selection of T cell receptor beta chains follows, all from one sample in a study of cytomegalovirus exposure and HLA in healthy donors. Profiled with immunoSEQ multiplex PCR; TCRdb holds only in-frame clones, not every one. The sample records about 360,000 clones, 70% to 90% being singletons. The sequenced sample consisted of PBMCs. These receptors were obtained from a woman in her late teens or twenties in good health and CMV-seronegative. The CDR3 runs from the conserved cysteine through the conserved F or W.

j_call v_call cdr3_aa
TRBJ2-1 TRBV2 CASSERLAGTNEQFF
TRBJ1-3 TRBV5-1 CASSTGTVSGNTIYF
TRBJ2-4 TRBV27 CASSLSPSGRANIQYF
TRBJ1-2 TRBV4-2 CASSQDLEVDGYTF
TRBJ2-3 TRBV6-6 CASSYEELADTQYF
TRBJ2-7 TRBV7-9 CASSFSDEQYF
TRBJ1-6 TRBV19 CASSITVSYNSPLHF
TRBJ2-1 TRBV7-2 CASSRDREVNEQFF
TRBJ1-1 TRBV27 CASSPDRGNAEAFF
TRBJ1-5 TRBV19 CASSITSGNQPQHF
TRBJ1-1 TRBV7-9 CASSDQGIHTEAFF
TRBJ1-2 TRBV28 CASSLGEGGGGYTF
TRBJ2-7 TRBV6-1 CASSELDRAREQYF
TRBJ2-1 TRBV11-2 CASSKDWGNEQFF
TRBJ1-1 TRBV6-5 CASSYSQGRNTEAFF
TRBJ1-4 TRBV5-1 CASSPEVGHEKLFF
TRBJ1-4 TRBV19 CASKGGPATNEKLFF
TRBJ2-7 TRBV6-1 CASIPGTAPYEQYF
TRBJ2-5 TRBV2 CASSDYQETQYF
TRBJ1-2 TRBV19 CASSEQRGPFGYTF
TRBJ1-1 TRBV6-5 CASSLTVNTEAFF
TRBJ1-4 TRBV4-1 CASSIHVRGPDEKLFF
TRBJ1-4 TRBV4-1 CASSPQGALNEKLFF
TRBJ1-1 TRBV18 CASSPPDRGRTDTEAFF
TRBJ2-7 TRBV6-1 CASMGQETFYEQYF
TRBJ1-2 TRBV6-6 CASSLRTDEGYGYTF
TRBJ2-1 TRBV2 CASSRSGSKINEQFF
TRBJ2-7 TRBV20-1 CSAWENYEQYF
TRBJ1-5 TRBV7-9 CASSLSARGNQPQHF
TRBJ1-4 TRBV2 CASSLQGGTNEKLFF
TRBJ2-5 TRBV7-8 CASATLKRAETQYF
TRBJ1-2 TRBV28 CASSSDITHGYTF
TRBJ1-2 TRBV2 CASRRTGLNYGYTF
TRBJ2-7 TRBV28 CASSLMGGRYEQYF
TRBJ2-5 TRBV28 CASSQGGGETQYF
TRBJ1-2 TRBV30 CAVGDSGSSGYTF
TRBJ2-1 TRBV27 CASSPTLAGVTYNEQFF
TRBJ1-5 TRBV6-1 CASSEARIFNQPQHF
TRBJ2-5 TRBV6-1 CASGDSRETQYF
TRBJ1-2 TRBV23-1 CASRRELTGDNYGYTF
TRBJ2-1 TRBV10-3 CAISPQQGVGSYNEQFF
TRBJ1-2 TRBV28 CASSQGYYGYTF
TRBJ1-5 TRBV28 CASRDSDQPQHF
TRBJ1-5 TRBV6-5 CASSSGLNQPQHF
TRBJ2-7 TRBV7-9 CASSSHTGFGSYEQYF
TRBJ2-3 TRBV4-2 CASSQGTSGNTDTQYF
TRBJ2-3 TRBV7-8 CASSTLGGGTDTQYF
TRBJ2-7 TRBV7-8 CASSLGTKQRHEQYF
TRBJ1-5 TRBV30 CAWSADRAQPQHF
TRBJ1-5 TRBV4-2 CASSQAVGGGQPQHF
TRBJ2-7 TRBV6-1 CASRLGLANYEQYF
TRBJ1-6 TRBV18 CASSAGEGYNSPLHF
TRBJ2-7 TRBV15 CATSIDRSYEQYF
TRBJ2-7 TRBV4-1 CASSQALAGTSYEQYF
TRBJ1-3 TRBV2 CASLGLRSGNTIYF
TRBJ1-1 TRBV6-6 CASRPGQKNTEAFF
TRBJ2-7 TRBV6-5 CASGKVVEQYF
TRBJ2-1 TRBV6-5 CASSYGGWEQFF
TRBJ1-1 TRBV10-3 CAISESGTKNTEAFF